These T cell receptor beta chains were read from a single sample in a study of blood T cell repertoires in COVID-19. Sequencing was performed with immunoSEQ multiplex PCR; in TCRdb, only in-frame clones are kept and a portion is missing. This sample carries tens of thousands of clones, 70% to 80% of them seen once, and the ten largest clones take 8.5% to 9%. The sequencing sample was made of peripheral blood. These receptors were obtained from a man aged 70 or older with active or convalescent COVID-19. Both conserved end residues are part of each CDR3. Each record gives: V gene, J gene, clone size, D gene, CDR3 DNA, CDR3 protein. A D gene is named only where the DNA matches it firmly. Rows give clone size only sometimes, using once, few, many, or a class for an expanded clone.

v_gene: TRBV6-1; j_gene: TRBJ2-7; abundance: -; d_gene: -; CDR3nt: TGTGCCAGCAGTGGGGGACCCGACTACCAGGGGCCGAGCGGGCAGTACTTC; CDR3aa: CASSGGPDYQGPSGQYF
v_gene: TRBV3-1/TRBV3-2; j_gene: TRBJ1-1; abundance: -; d_gene: -; CDR3nt: TGTGCCAGCAGACCCATGGGAGTCACCACTGAAGCTTTCTTT; CDR3aa: CASRPMGVTTEAFF
v_gene: TRBV7-9; j_gene: TRBJ2-3; abundance: -; d_gene: -; CDR3nt: TGTGCCAGCAGCTTGAGGCATAGCACAGATACGCAGTATTTT; CDR3aa: CASSLRHSTDTQYF
v_gene: TRBV14; j_gene: TRBJ1-1; abundance: once; d_gene: -; CDR3nt: TGTGCCAGCAGCCAAGAATGGGGGGGGAGCACTGAAGCTTTCTTT; CDR3aa: CASSQEWGGSTEAFF
v_gene: TRBV28; j_gene: TRBJ2-7; abundance: -; d_gene: -; CDR3nt: TGTGCCAGCAGTCCACCAGTGGGGGGAGGTACTGACTACGAGCAGTACTTC; CDR3aa: CASSPPVGGGTDYEQYF
v_gene: TRBV2; j_gene: TRBJ2-7; abundance: once; d_gene: -; CDR3nt: TGTGCCAGCAGTGCGGCCTACGAGCAGTACTTC; CDR3aa: CASSAAYEQYF
v_gene: TRBV30; j_gene: TRBJ1-2; abundance: -; d_gene: -; CDR3nt: TGTGCCTGGAGTCTCCAGGCTTCCAATGGCTACACCTTC; CDR3aa: CAWSLQASNGYTF
v_gene: TRBV7-9; j_gene: TRBJ2-1; abundance: few; d_gene: TRBD2; CDR3nt: TGTGCCAGCAGCCATACCGGGACTAGCAATGAGCAGTTCTTC; CDR3aa: CASSHTGTSNEQFF
v_gene: TRBV12-5; j_gene: TRBJ1-1; abundance: -; d_gene: TRBD1; CDR3nt: TGTGCTAGTGGGGACAGGGGGGCTTTCTTT; CDR3aa: CASGDRGAFF
v_gene: TRBV5-5; j_gene: TRBJ1-6; abundance: many; d_gene: -; CDR3nt: TGTGCCAGCAGCTTACTTAGTAATTCACCCCTCCACTTT; CDR3aa: CASSLLSNSPLHF
v_gene: TRBV5-6; j_gene: TRBJ2-6; abundance: -; d_gene: TRBD1; CDR3nt: TGTGCCAGCAGTCTACAGGGGACTGGGGCCAACGTCCTGACTTTC; CDR3aa: CASSLQGTGANVLTF
v_gene: TRBV28; j_gene: TRBJ1-2; abundance: -; d_gene: -; CDR3nt: TGTGCCAGCAGTCCGCCTAACAGGGAAAGAGGCTATGGCTACACCTTC; CDR3aa: CASSPPNRERGYGYTF
v_gene: TRBV4-1; j_gene: TRBJ1-4; abundance: few; d_gene: TRBD1; CDR3nt: TGCGCCAGCAGCCAAGGACGACTAGGACAGGGTGGGGAAAAACTGTTTTTT; CDR3aa: CASSQGRLGQGGEKLFF
v_gene: TRBV5-4; j_gene: TRBJ2-3; abundance: few; d_gene: -; CDR3nt: TGTGCCAGCAGCTCCGCGCGAACTTCAGATACGCAGTATTTT; CDR3aa: CASSSARTSDTQYF
v_gene: TRBV2; j_gene: TRBJ1-2; abundance: -; d_gene: -; CDR3nt: TGTGCCAGCAGGCCCCAGGTTAACTATGGCTACACCTTC; CDR3aa: CASRPQVNYGYTF
v_gene: TRBV20-1; j_gene: TRBJ2-1; abundance: -; d_gene: -; CDR3nt: TGCAGTGCCAGACAGTACAATGAGCAGTTCTTC; CDR3aa: CSARQYNEQFF
v_gene: TRBV20-1; j_gene: TRBJ1-4; abundance: -; d_gene: -; CDR3nt: TGCAGTGCTAGTAAGACGCGACAGGTGGAAAAACTGTTTTTT; CDR3aa: CSASKTRQVEKLFF
v_gene: TRBV28; j_gene: TRBJ1-5; abundance: -; d_gene: -; CDR3nt: TGTGCCAGCAGTTTGAGGGTGCCTCTGGGGAGCAATCAGCCCCAGCATTTT; CDR3aa: CASSLRVPLGSNQPQHF
v_gene: TRBV10-2; j_gene: TRBJ2-7; abundance: -; d_gene: -; CDR3nt: TGCGCCAGCACCTTCACGGCGGAAGGCTACGAGCAGTACTTC; CDR3aa: CASTFTAEGYEQYF
v_gene: TRBV5-4; j_gene: TRBJ2-5; abundance: -; d_gene: TRBD1; CDR3nt: TGTGCCAGCAGCTTAGGACAGGGGAAGGAGACCCAGTACTTC; CDR3aa: CASSLGQGKETQYF
v_gene: TRBV7-9; j_gene: TRBJ1-1; abundance: once; d_gene: -; CDR3nt: TGTGCCAGCAGCTTAGGGGGGCTCGAAGCTTTCTTT; CDR3aa: CASSLGGLEAFF
v_gene: TRBV18; j_gene: TRBJ1-4; abundance: -; d_gene: TRBD1; CDR3nt: TGTGCCAGCTCCCTTTATGGGACAGCAAATGAAAAACTGTTTTTT; CDR3aa: CASSLYGTANEKLFF
v_gene: TRBV28; j_gene: TRBJ2-7; abundance: -; d_gene: -; CDR3nt: TGTGCCAGCAGTTTACCAGGGGTAGAGGAGCAGTACTTC; CDR3aa: CASSLPGVEEQYF
v_gene: TRBV10-3; j_gene: TRBJ2-1; abundance: -; d_gene: -; CDR3nt: TGTGCCATCAGTGAGTCGAGTGTAGAGCAGTTCTTC; CDR3aa: CAISESSVEQFF
v_gene: TRBV5-6; j_gene: TRBJ2-7; abundance: -; d_gene: -; CDR3nt: TGTGCCAGCAGCTTGGTACGGAGCTACGAGCAGTACTTC; CDR3aa: CASSLVRSYEQYF
v_gene: TRBV30; j_gene: TRBJ1-4; abundance: -; d_gene: -; CDR3nt: TGTGCCTGGACTCAAGGAGTGGGTGAAAAACTGTTTTTT; CDR3aa: CAWTQGVGEKLFF
v_gene: TRBV6-1; j_gene: TRBJ1-2; abundance: -; d_gene: TRBD1; CDR3nt: TGTGCCAGCAGTGAAATATCGGCGTGGGGACAGGGCTATGGCTACACCTTC; CDR3aa: CASSEISAWGQGYGYTF
v_gene: TRBV4-1; j_gene: TRBJ1-4; abundance: -; d_gene: TRBD1; CDR3nt: TGCGCCAGCAGCAGACCGGGACAGGGTAAAGGTAGTGAAAAACTGTTTTTT; CDR3aa: CASSRPGQGKGSEKLFF
v_gene: TRBV28; j_gene: TRBJ2-3; abundance: -; d_gene: -; CDR3nt: TGTGCCAGCAGTTTCCGCGTAGGCACAGATACGCAGTATTTT; CDR3aa: CASSFRVGTDTQYF
v_gene: TRBV28; j_gene: TRBJ1-1; abundance: -; d_gene: -; CDR3nt: TGTGCCAGCAGTTCGCCGACGGGAAACACTGAAGCTTTCTTT; CDR3aa: CASSSPTGNTEAFF
v_gene: TRBV29-1; j_gene: TRBJ1-5; abundance: few; d_gene: -; CDR3nt: TGCAGCGTTGAACAGGGTAGCAATCAGCCCCAGCATTTT; CDR3aa: CSVEQGSNQPQHF
v_gene: TRBV30; j_gene: TRBJ1-3; abundance: few; d_gene: -; CDR3nt: TGTGCTTTAGACAGCTCTGGAAACACCATATATTTT; CDR3aa: CALDSSGNTIYF
v_gene: TRBV7-2; j_gene: TRBJ2-7; abundance: -; d_gene: -; CDR3nt: TGTGCCAGCAGCTTAATAGATGGCTACGAGCAGTACTTC; CDR3aa: CASSLIDGYEQYF
v_gene: TRBV2; j_gene: TRBJ1-2; abundance: -; d_gene: -; CDR3nt: TGTGCCAGCAGATCCGGACAGAGCGACTCTTATGGCTACACCTTC; CDR3aa: CASRSGQSDSYGYTF
v_gene: TRBV7-2; j_gene: TRBJ1-2; abundance: few; d_gene: TRBD1; CDR3nt: TGTGCCAGCAGCCCCAGACAGGGATCATGGTATGGCTACACCTTC; CDR3aa: CASSPRQGSWYGYTF
v_gene: TRBV6-4; j_gene: TRBJ2-2; abundance: -; d_gene: TRBD2; CDR3nt: TGTGCCAGCAGTGATACCGGGACTACGAACACCGGGGAGCTGTTTTTT; CDR3aa: CASSDTGTTNTGELFF
v_gene: TRBV5-1; j_gene: TRBJ2-7; abundance: -; d_gene: -; CDR3nt: TGCGCCAGCAGCTTTAGTGCGACAGGTCAAGAGCAGTACTTC; CDR3aa: CASSFSATGQEQYF
v_gene: TRBV19; j_gene: TRBJ1-2; abundance: -; d_gene: TRBD1; CDR3nt: TGTGCCAGTACCGGGACAGGGGATCGCTATGGCTACACCTTC; CDR3aa: CASTGTGDRYGYTF
v_gene: TRBV5-1; j_gene: TRBJ2-3; abundance: -; d_gene: -; CDR3nt: TGCGCCAGCAGCTGGAGGGGCGGAAGCACAGATACGCAGTATTTT; CDR3aa: CASSWRGGSTDTQYF
v_gene: TRBV3-1/TRBV3-2; j_gene: TRBJ1-5; abundance: -; d_gene: -; CDR3nt: TGTGCCAGCAGCCAGTCTGTTTATCAGCCCCAGCATTTT; CDR3aa: CASSQSVYQPQHF
v_gene: TRBV28; j_gene: TRBJ1-2; abundance: -; d_gene: -; CDR3nt: TGTGCCAGCAGTTTTCCCCTCGGGGGGGGCAACTATGGCTACACCTTC; CDR3aa: CASSFPLGGGNYGYTF
v_gene: TRBV6-5; j_gene: TRBJ2-7; abundance: -; d_gene: -; CDR3nt: TGTGCCAGCAGGGCGGGATTATTCTACGAGCAGTACTTC; CDR3aa: CASRAGLFYEQYF
v_gene: TRBV19; j_gene: TRBJ2-1; abundance: -; d_gene: TRBD2; CDR3nt: TGTGCCAGTAGTCCATTTATCTCGGGGGGATCCTACAATGAGCAGTTCTTC; CDR3aa: CASSPFISGGSYNEQFF
v_gene: TRBV5-1; j_gene: TRBJ1-5; abundance: -; d_gene: TRBD1; CDR3nt: TGCGCCAGCAGCCCAGACAGGGACGGCAATCAGCCCCAGCATTTT; CDR3aa: CASSPDRDGNQPQHF
v_gene: TRBV27; j_gene: TRBJ2-7; abundance: -; d_gene: -; CDR3nt: TGTGCCAGCAGTTTATCGACCCCCAGGGGTACCATCTACGAGCAGTACTTC; CDR3aa: CASSLSTPRGTIYEQYF
v_gene: TRBV28; j_gene: TRBJ1-4; abundance: -; d_gene: -; CDR3nt: TGTGCCAGCAGTTTCGAGGAAAAACTGTTTTTT; CDR3aa: CASSFEEKLFF
v_gene: TRBV9; j_gene: TRBJ2-1; abundance: -; d_gene: -; CDR3nt: TGTGCCAGCAGCCCCTATGCGAGCTCCTACAATGAGCAGTTCTTC; CDR3aa: CASSPYASSYNEQFF
v_gene: TRBV19; j_gene: TRBJ1-2; abundance: once; d_gene: -; CDR3nt: TGTGCCAGCCTACAAGGGGACTATGGCTACACCTTC; CDR3aa: CASLQGDYGYTF
v_gene: TRBV5-1; j_gene: TRBJ2-7; abundance: -; d_gene: -; CDR3nt: TGCGCCAGCAGCTTTGGGACAACTTACGAGCAGTACTTC; CDR3aa: CASSFGTTYEQYF
v_gene: TRBV29-1; j_gene: TRBJ1-2; abundance: -; d_gene: TRBD1; CDR3nt: TGCAGCGCAGCCCCGGGACAGGACTCTCCTAACTATGGCTACACCTTC; CDR3aa: CSAAPGQDSPNYGYTF
v_gene: TRBV7-2; j_gene: TRBJ2-1; abundance: -; d_gene: -; CDR3nt: TGTGCCAGCAGCCCCCCAGTAGCCGGCCTGAATGAGCAGTTCTTC; CDR3aa: CASSPPVAGLNEQFF